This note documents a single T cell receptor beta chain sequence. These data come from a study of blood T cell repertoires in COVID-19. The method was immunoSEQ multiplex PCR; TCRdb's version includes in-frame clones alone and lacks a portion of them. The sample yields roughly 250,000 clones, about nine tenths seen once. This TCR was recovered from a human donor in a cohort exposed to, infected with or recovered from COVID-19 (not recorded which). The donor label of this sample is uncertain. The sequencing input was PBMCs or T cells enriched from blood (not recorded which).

CDR3 sequence reads: CASSQRTGANLESSGNTIYF. CDR3 nucleotides: TGCGCCAGCAGCCAGAGGACAGGGGCCAACCTTGAGAGCTCTGGAAACACCATATATTTT. The chain recombines TRBV4-1 with TRBJ1-3; TRBD1 matches 9 bases. This CDR3 region has 20 residues. Germline V gene sequence: CDR1 MGHRA, CDR2 YSYEKL. Unmatched junction bases numbered 15, after V lost 3 bases and J lost 0 bases.